The present T cell receptor beta chain was sequenced within a study of blood T cell repertoires in COVID-19 (dated by TCRdb to between 2020 and 2021). At the level of the whole study: Samples covering the acute and convalescent phases of COVID-19 were provided by collaborators in the United States, Italy and Spain. The prospective study material was composed of cDNA or gDNA derived from T cells, B-cell-depleted T cells, or PBMCs. Deeply sampled blood TCRbeta repertoires from subjects exposed to, actively infected with, or recovered from COVID-19 were included in the dataset. The repertoires were made available in a free public database intended to serve as a resource for research on the immune response to SARS-CoV-2. Samples came from the ongoing ImmuneRACE study (first 160 participants) plus 1,254 subjects from 6 global collaborators. The sample metadata nearly always contained a de-identified subject ID, COVID-19 status, age in years and sex. HLA class I and class II types, where available, came from metadata supplied by the sample provider rather than from assay-based typing. Study-wide findings and limitations: The amount of clinical and demographic metadata varied by source and participant and was provided uncurated.

CDR1 and CDR2 are read off the germline V gene (reference sequence) as SGHNT and YYREEE. The CDR3 runs 15 amino acids, cysteine and phenylalanine included. Only CDR3 DNA remains: 45 bases, in frame from the first base. Trimmed from V: 4 bases; trimmed from J: 4 bases; junction bases lacking a gene match: 8. The immunoSEQ Assay, a bias-controlled multiplex PCR, was used to amplify TCRbeta CDR3 regions from genomic DNA. In the original analysis: Within the assay, amplification of reference gene primers was used to estimate how many nucleated cells each sample contained. To quantify the absolute abundance of each unique TCRbeta CDR3 rearrangement, sequence reads were collapsed and filtered. Productive Simpson clonality was computed per sample as the square root of Simpson's diversity index over productive rearrangements. TCRdb took over this immuneACCESS table, retaining in-frame rearrangements with V and J assigned. Such tables are incomplete; in checked studies, under half of the missing clones stem from an unresolved V gene, and the remainder is unexplained. Clone size and V and J calls were adopted from that table, with D and trimming inferred from the DNA. The sample data list around 300,000 clones, and 75% to 90% of these were observed just once. Clones ranked in the top ten supply 2.9% of the sample.

Comment on this clone: There is no known antigen for this receptor. The input lacks base qualities; no much larger clone sits a single base away.

At one collaborating source in Seattle, patients were enrolled during active infection and were followed longitudinally through the course of disease. Each collaborating institution followed its own protocols to collect whole blood in K2EDTA tubes. For TCRbeta analysis, collaborator samples were shipped as frozen whole blood, as isolated PBMCs, or as DNA extracted from either sample type. The clonotype was recovered from a woman in her 30s with COVID-19, enrolled during active disease. The sequencing input was peripheral blood. The sequence joins TRBV5-4 to TRBJ2-7, and TRBD1 matches 10 of the central bases. The bases are TGTGCCAGCAGCCGTCCAGGACAGGGGGATTACGAGCAGTACTTC. Its product reads: CASSRPGQGDYEQYF.